The 18 T cell receptor beta chains listed next were all sequenced from one sample in a study of CD8 T cells in ankylosing spondylitis. TCRdb itself ran the 5' RACE reads through MiXCR, one entry per CDR3 protein. The sample shows more than 110,000 distinct CDR3 sequences, 7.5% to 9.5% of them seen only once. The sequencing input was synovial fluid, either unsorted or a sorted T cell fraction (not recorded which). These TCRs come from a male donor with ankylosing spondylitis.

The chain carries TRBV28 and TRBJ1-5; D is undetermined. Trimming removed 8 bases at V and 6 bases at J, with 11 bases between. This CDR3 contains 12 residues. The germline V gene encodes CDR1 MDHEN and CDR2 SYDVKM. The CDR3 loop is CASGRGSQPQHF. The DNA for the CDR3 is TGTGCCAGCGGGCGCGGAAGTCAGCCCCAGCATTTT.

This clonotype was found many times. V gene TRBV20-1 combines with J gene TRBJ1-6; 7 nucleotides agree with TRBD1. The CDR3 consists of 14 residues. Germline lookup yields CDR1 DFQATT and CDR2 SNEGSKA (reference sequence). Germline trimming cut 5 bases from V and 6 bases from J; bases unmatched to any gene: 7. This CDR3 is CSAPKDRLNSPLHF. The CDR3 DNA follows: TGCAGTGCTCCTAAGGACAGGCTTAATTCACCCCTCCACTTT.

This clonotype showed up many times. The chain employs TRBV29-1 and TRBJ1-1; no reliable D call. The CDR3 is 13 residues long. Between the trimmed V and J ends, which lost 6 bases and 3 bases, there was a span of 14 bases. In germline, CDR1 is SQVTM, CDR2 ANQGSEA. This CDR3 is CSVLGHRDTEAFF. CDR3 in DNA: TGCAGCGTCCTGGGCCATCGAGACACTGAAGCTTTCTTT.

This chain joins TRBV2 and TRBJ2-7, with 8 bases lining up with TRBD1. The V gene end was trimmed by 5 bases and the J gene end by 3 bases; junction bases not matched to a gene: 3. From germline, CDR1 is SNHLY and CDR2 FYNNEI. This CDR3 is built from 13 residues. The CDR3 is CASSSGGFYEQYF. The CDR3 DNA is TGTGCCAGCAGTTCAGGGGGCTTCTACGAGCAGTACTTC. Filled out from reference TRBV2 and TRBJ2-7, the complete variable domain reads EPEVTQTPSHQVTQMGQEVILRCVPISNHLYFYWYRQILGQKVEFLVSFYNNEISEKSEIFDDQFSVERPDGSNFTLKIRSTKLEDSAMYFCASSSGGFYEQYFGPGTRLTVT.

The table lists this clonotype with many counts. The chain uses TRBV5-1 and TRBJ2-5; D possibly corresponds to TRBD2 (5 bases). Per germline, CDR1 SGHRS and CDR2 YFSETQ. V was trimmed by 0 bases and J by 2 bases, leaving 8 bases between them. The CDR3 is 14 residues long. This CDR3 reads CASSLERAQETQYF. The CDR3 DNA follows: TGCGCCAGCAGCTTGGAGAGGGCTCAAGAGACCCAGTACTTC.

This clonotype was detected many times. The J gene is TRBJ2-7, the V gene TRBV20-1; 10 bases agree with TRBD2. This CDR3 has 15 residues. The J segment lost 2 bases and the V segment lost 6 bases, leaving 10 bases of the junction unmatched. The germline V gene has CDR1 DFQATT and CDR2 SNEGSKA (reference sequence). The CDR3 region is CSAQPTSGTAYEQYF. DNA of the CDR3: TGCAGTGCGCAACCCACTAGCGGGACAGCCTACGAGCAGTACTTC.

This clonotype came up many times. The gene calls are TRBV7-2 and TRBJ2-5; a weak D match, TRBD2 (5 bases). The CDR3 loop spans 13 amino acids. The V end lost 2 bases, the J end lost 5 bases, and 9 bases lay between the germline ends. Germline loops: CDR1 SGHTA, CDR2 FQGNSA. The CDR3 loop is CASSLNRGETQYF. The CDR3 nucleotides read TGTGCCAGCAGCTTAAATCGCGGGGAGACCCAGTACTTC.

This clonotype appeared many times. This chain connects TRBV24-1 to TRBJ2-1; 7 nucleotides agree with TRBD2. The CDR3 loop spans 16 amino acids. Per germline, CDR1 KGHDR and CDR2 SFDVKD. The V gene end was trimmed by 0 bases and the J gene end by 8 bases; junction bases not matched to a gene: 9. The CDR3 loop is CATSDLRGGVEDEQFF. The CDR3 bases are TGTGCCACCAGTGATTTGCGCGGGGGAGTTGAAGATGAGCAGTTCTTC.

The table lists this clonotype with many counts. V usage is TRBV4-2 and J usage is TRBJ2-2, with 12 bases lining up with TRBD2. The J segment lost 3 bases and the V segment lost 5 bases, leaving 7 bases of the junction unmatched. Looked up from germline, CDR1 is LGHNA and CDR2 is YNFKEQ. CDR3 size: 17 residues. The CDR3 DNA reads as TGTGCCAGCAGCTCACGACTAGCGGGGGACGACACCGGGGAGCTGTTTTTT. Protein sequence: CASSSRLAGDDTGELFF.

Ten or more counts support this clonotype. V gene TRBV7-2 combines with J gene TRBJ2-7, with a tentative D call TRBD1 (6 bases). V lost 1 base to trimming and J lost 6 bases, with 16 bases between them. Germline loops: CDR1 SGHTA, CDR2 FQGNSA. The CDR3 loop spans 15 amino acids. The CDR3 loop reads CASSLGGQGNREQYF. CDR3 in DNA: TGTGCCAGCAGCTTAGGGGGGCAGGGCAACCGCGAGCAGTACTTC.

This chain links TRBV5-6 with TRBJ2-5; 9 nucleotides agree with TRBD2. Germline assignment: CDR1 SGHDT and CDR2 YYEEEE. With V trimmed by 6 bases and J by 5 bases, 17 bases remained unmatched. There are 17 residues in the CDR3. CDR3 region: CASTPGASGALGETQYF. CDR3 bases: TGTGCCAGCACCCCTGGGGCTAGCGGGGCCCTGGGCGAGACCCAGTACTTC.

In nucleotides, the CDR3 is TGCAGTGCTAGAGGTCGGGGGGCTTCCCGGGAGACCCAGTACTTC. Translated, it gives CSARGRGASRETQYF. This chain joins TRBV20-1 and TRBJ2-5, with a tentative D call TRBD2 (7 bases). Germline CDR1 is DFQATT and CDR2 is SNEGSKA (reference sequence). CDR3 length equals 15 residues. The germline V and J ends were trimmed by 1 base and 5 bases, with 17 bases remaining between them.

In its sample, this clonotype was seen many times. The chain carries TRBV28 and TRBJ2-3; D unresolved. V lost 5 bases to trimming and J lost 8 bases, with 11 bases between them. The CDR3 runs to 12 residues. The V gene's germline CDR1 is MDHEN and CDR2 SYDVKM. CDR3 sequence (DNA): TGTGCCAGCAGTACCCGGACGACTACGCAGTATTTT. This translates into CASSTRTTTQYF.

This clonotype was detected ten times or more. The chain employs TRBV6-5 and TRBJ2-2; no firm D call. Per germline, CDR1 MNHEY and CDR2 SVGAGI. This CDR3 region has 13 residues. The ends were cut back, 0 bases at V and 6 bases at J, with 5 bases in the middle. The CDR3, as DNA: TGTGCCAGCAGTTACTCGAATCCCGGGGAGCTGTTTTTT. Its protein product is CASSYSNPGELFF.

V usage is TRBV24-1 and J usage is TRBJ1-2, with D perhaps matching TRBD1 (6 bases). Trimming removed 0 bases from V and 8 bases from J, with 12 bases in between. CDR3 length equals 14 residues. The V gene's germline CDR1 is KGHDR and CDR2 SFDVKD. The CDR3 region is CATSDLRVGGGYTF. CDR3 DNA: TGTGCCACCAGTGATTTGCGGGTAGGGGGAGGCTACACCTTC.

There are many counts of this clonotype. The chain links TRBV7-8 to TRBJ2-1, with 7 bases that match TRBD1. This CDR3 is built from 16 residues. J was trimmed by 4 bases and V by 1 base; bases with no gene match: 7. Germline CDR1 and CDR2: SGHVS and FQNEAQ. The DNA of the CDR3 is TGTGCCAGCAGCTTAGTGGCCGGGACAGTTTACAATGAGCAGTTCTTC. Translated: CASSLVAGTVYNEQFF.

In its sample, this clonotype was seen many times. The chain uses TRBV7-9 and TRBJ2-1; 10 bases fit TRBD2. V trimming: 5 bases; J trimming: 9 bases; junction bases outside the gene matches: 10. The CDR3 is 15 residues long. Looked up from germline, CDR1 is SEHNR and CDR2 is FQNEAQ (reference sequence). The CDR3 DNA follows: TGTGCCAGCAGCCCCGGACTAGCGGAGACCCGTGAGCAGTTCTTC. Protein sequence: CASSPGLAETREQFF.

This clonotype has a count of ten or more. The J gene is TRBJ1-1, the V gene TRBV4-2; tentatively, D is TRBD1 (5 bases). V was pared by 2 bases and J by 3 bases, with 13 bases between. Germline assignment: CDR1 LGHNA and CDR2 YNFKEQ. This CDR3 is built from 15 residues. The CDR3 is CASSQQPGGDTEAFF. CDR3 DNA: TGTGCCAGCAGCCAACAACCGGGGGGGGACACTGAAGCTTTCTTT.